These 25 T cell receptor beta chains originate from one sample sequenced in a study of T cells in localized non-small cell lung cancer. Measured with immunoSEQ multiplex PCR; TCRdb has only the in-frame clones, and not every one. Among 130,000 or so clones listed, 70% to 90% were seen once. The sequencing here drew on peripheral blood, taken before any cancer treatment. These receptors came from a female donor aged 60 or older with stage I lung adenocarcinoma.

The chain links TRBV9 to TRBJ1-1; D may be TRBD1 (5 bases). Germline assignment: CDR1 SGDLS and CDR2 YYNGEE. Trimming took off 0 bases at V and 1 base at J, with 13 bases between the two ends. This CDR3 has 16 residues. The CDR3: CASSVGIRGANTEAFF. The CDR3 DNA reads TGTGCCAGCAGCGTAGGGATAAGGGGCGCGAACACTGAAGCTTTCTTT.

The chain is built from TRBV19 and TRBJ2-7; 8 bases match TRBD1. This CDR3 is 13 amino acids long. Germline CDR1 LNHDA, CDR2 SQIVND (reference sequence). V trimming: 5 bases; J trimming: 3 bases; junction bases outside the gene matches: 3. CDR3 nucleotides: TGTGCCAGTAGTTTCGACAGGGGCTACGAGCAGTACTTC. Its translation is CASSFDRGYEQYF.

The sample holds one count of this clone. The rearrangement uses TRBV28 and TRBJ2-7, with 10 bases lining up with TRBD2. The CDR3 runs to 15 residues. V lost 6 bases to trimming and J lost 0 bases; unmatched junction nucleotides: 5. In germline, CDR1 is MDHEN, CDR2 SYDVKM. The DNA for the CDR3 is TGTGCCAGCAGGACAGCGGGAGGGAGCTCCTACGAGCAGTACTTC. Protein sequence: CASRTAGGSSYEQYF. The variable domain in full, with the rest retrieved from reference TRBV28 and TRBJ2-7, is DVKVTQSSRYLVKRTGEKVFLECVQDMDHENMFWYRQDPGLGLRLIYFSYDVKMKEKGDIPEGYSVSREKKERFSLILESASTNQTSMYLCASRTAGGSSYEQYFGPGTRLTVT.

The genes are TRBV5-4 and TRBJ1-2, with D possibly being TRBD1 (6 bases). This CDR3 comprises 16 residues. Per the germline V gene, CDR1 is SGHNT and CDR2 is YYREEE (reference sequence). V was trimmed by 4 bases and J by 5 bases, leaving 21 bases between them. The DNA for the CDR3 is TGTGCCAGCAGCGGGGGGGCAGGAACTTTACTTTATGGCTACACCTTC. Its protein is CASSGGAGTLLYGYTF.

The J gene is TRBJ1-2, the V gene TRBV27; D gene ambiguous. Deletions cut 2 bases from V and 4 bases from J, with 11 bases between. Germline V CDR1 and CDR2: MNHEY, SMNVEV (reference sequence). The CDR3 extends over 14 amino acids. In nucleotides, the CDR3 is TGTGCCAGCAGTTTAGAAGGGTTGGGCTATGGCTACACCTTC. Its protein is CASSLEGLGYGYTF.

The chain employs TRBV5-4 and TRBJ2-1; 10 nucleotides line up with TRBD1. The J segment lost 4 bases and the V segment lost 4 bases, leaving 5 bases of the junction unmatched. Germline lookup yields CDR1 SGHNT and CDR2 YYREEE (reference sequence). The CDR3 spans 15 residues. CDR3 DNA: TGTGCCAGCAGCGTGCCGGGACAGGGGTACAATGAGCAGTTCTTC. It translates to CASSVPGQGYNEQFF.

The chain combines TRBV7-3 with TRBJ2-3; 8 bases are a match to TRBD2. Losses at the gene ends were 5 bases for V and 6 bases for J; bases not matched to a gene: 7. Per the germline V gene, CDR1 is SGHTA and CDR2 is FQGTGA. The CDR3 runs 14 residues. CDR3 loop: CASSLGGGKDTQYF. The CDR3 DNA reads TGTGCCAGCAGCCTTGGCGGGGGGAAGGATACGCAGTATTTT.

The V gene is TRBV2, the J gene TRBJ1-5, with D tentatively TRBD2 (5 bases). The end of the DNA fits TRBJ2-3 better, so the J call may be wrong. The V gene's germline CDR1 is SNHLY and CDR2 FYNNEI. The CDR3 consists of 14 residues. CDR3 in amino acids: CASSVERGNQPQYF. For the CDR3, the DNA is TGTGCCAGCAGTGTAGAAAGAGGGAATCAGCCCCAGTATTTT.

The V call is TRBV28, the J call TRBJ1-5; 7 positions match TRBD1. The CDR3 has 15 amino acids. CDR1 is MDHEN, CDR2 SYDVKM, per germline. The J segment lost 2 bases and the V segment lost 3 bases, leaving 4 bases of the junction unmatched. The CDR3, as DNA: TGTGCCAGCAGTTTCCCCCAGGGGGGCAATCAGCCCCAGCATTTT. Translation gives CASSFPQGGNQPQHF.

In DNA, the CDR3 is TGTGCCAGCAGCCTTGGACACGCCTCTGGAAACACCATATATTTT. Protein: CASSLGHASGNTIYF. The chain couples TRBV5-5 to TRBJ1-3; D is perhaps TRBD1 (5 bases). This CDR3 spans 15 amino acids. Germline V lookup: CDR1 SGHKS, CDR2 YYEKEE (reference sequence). V shed 4 bases and J shed 0 bases, with 11 bases lying between them.

The CDR3 here is CSGGITGEKLFF. The CDR3 DNA is TGCAGCGGCGGGATAACTGGGGAAAAACTGTTTTTT. This chain joins TRBV29-1 and TRBJ1-4; D is unresolved. The germline V gene encodes CDR1 SQVTM and CDR2 ANQGSEA. The length of the CDR3 is 12 residues. Trimming took off 7 bases at V and 8 bases at J, with 14 bases between the two ends.

The J gene is TRBJ2-7, the V gene TRBV30; 9 bases are a match to TRBD1. With V trimmed by 4 bases and J by 3 bases, 10 bases remained unmatched. This CDR3 comprises 15 residues. The V gene's germline CDR1 is GTSNPN and CDR2 SVGIG (reference sequence). CDR3 DNA sequence: TGTGCCTGGACCCGAGACAGGGGGAGCCTCTACGAGCAGTACTTC. This codes for CAWTRDRGSLYEQYF.

V gene TRBV6-1 combines with J gene TRBJ2-7; D may be TRBD2 (6 bases). The CDR3 is 12 amino acids. Germline CDR1 and CDR2: MNHNS and SASEGT. Trimming shortened V by 5 bases and J by 10 bases, and 15 bases separated the two germline ends. CDR3 protein: CASSSGLRSQYF. The DNA of the CDR3 is TGTGCCAGCAGTTCGGGACTCCGAAGTCAGTACTTC.

The rearrangement links TRBV14 to TRBJ2-1; possible D gene TRBD2, 5 bases. There are 17 residues in the CDR3. V lost 4 bases to trimming and J lost 4 bases, with 20 bases between them. From germline, CDR1 is SGHDN and CDR2 FVKESK. This chain's CDR3 is CASSPKVGSGRYNEQFF. CDR3 sequence (DNA): TGTGCCAGCAGCCCAAAGGTGGGGAGCGGACGGTACAATGAGCAGTTCTTC.

This sequence joins TRBV7-9 and TRBJ1-1, with a possible D match to TRBD1 (5 bases). CDR3 size: 15 residues. Trimming pared 0 bases from V and 4 bases from J, leaving 12 bases between. Germline assignment: CDR1 SEHNR and CDR2 FQNEAQ (reference sequence). The CDR3 DNA reads as TGTGCCAGCAGCTTAGCGGGACGGTTTCCCACTGAAGCTTTCTTT. The encoded protein is CASSLAGRFPTEAFF. Full variable domain (rest looked up from reference TRBV7-9 and TRBJ1-1): DTGVSQNPRHKITKRGQNVTFRCDPISEHNRLYWYRQTLGQGPEFLTYFQNEAQLEKSRLLSDRFSAERPKGSFSTLEIQRTEQGDSAMYLCASSLAGRFPTEAFFGQGTRLTVV.

The gene calls are TRBV5-1 and TRBJ2-7, with 11 bases matching TRBD1. Trimming at V came to 7 bases and at J to 0 bases, leaving 6 bases not matched to a gene. The CDR3 sequence is 15 residues long. CDR1 is SGHRS and CDR2 is YFSETQ in the germline V gene. The CDR3 region is CASGTGGGSSYEQYF. The CDR3 region has the DNA TGCGCCAGCGGGACAGGGGGTGGGAGCTCCTACGAGCAGTACTTC.

The genes are TRBV7-3 and TRBJ2-1, with 11 positions matching TRBD2. Germline values: CDR1 SGHTA, CDR2 FQGTGA. The CDR3 loop spans 14 amino acids. With 3 bases clipped from V and 9 bases from J, the junction kept 4 bases outside the gene matches. The CDR3 reads CASSLTSGNGEQFF. In DNA, the CDR3 is TGTGCCAGCAGCTTGACTAGCGGGAACGGTGAGCAGTTCTTC.

This chain connects TRBV18 to TRBJ2-1; unclear D gene. CDR1 is KGHSH, CDR2 LQKENI, per germline. Trimming shortened V by 3 bases and J by 7 bases, and 13 bases separated the two germline ends. The CDR3 has 14 amino acids. The CDR3, as DNA: TGTGCCAGCTCACCGCATCCCAACCGAAATGAGCAGTTCTTC. Translation: CASSPHPNRNEQFF.

V gene TRBV19 combines with J gene TRBJ2-3; 8 bases agree with TRBD2. Trimming at V came to 1 base and at J to 2 bases, leaving 5 bases not matched to a gene. Germline V gives CDR1 LNHDA, CDR2 SQIVND (reference sequence). The CDR3 has 16 residues. CDR3 DNA sequence: TGTGCCAGTAGTATAGGCGGGACTAGGTTCACAGATACGCAGTATTTT. This sequence encodes CASSIGGTRFTDTQYF.

The rearrangement uses TRBV9 and TRBJ2-1; D perhaps matches TRBD2 (6 bases). Germline V gives CDR1 SGDLS, CDR2 YYNGEE. Trimming took off 4 bases at V and 10 bases at J, with 12 bases between the two ends. CDR3 length: 12 amino acids. Here the CDR3 DNA reads TGTGCCAGCAGCTTTCCCCGGGAGGAGCAGTTCTTC. Protein: CASSFPREEQFF.

The chain combines TRBV5-1 with TRBJ2-1; 12 bases line up with TRBD2. The CDR3 spans 21 residues. The trim removed 4 bases at V and 0 bases at J, leaving 17 bases unmatched. Germline CDR1 SGHRS, CDR2 YFSETQ. CDR3 DNA: TGCGCCAGCAGCCCCTATCCCGATCGGGCTAGCGGGAGGGCCTCCTACAATGAGCAGTTCTTC. This translates into CASSPYPDRASGRASYNEQFF.

The rearrangement links TRBV27 to TRBJ1-5, with TRBD1 matching 7 bases. V shed 6 bases, J shed 2 bases, and the junction held 10 bases outside the gene matches. The length of the CDR3 is 16 residues. Germline lookup yields CDR1 MNHEY and CDR2 SMNVEV (reference sequence). CDR3 sequence (DNA): TGTGCCAGCAGCTATAACAACAGGGGTCGCAATCAGCCCCAGCATTTT. Amino acids: CASSYNNRGRNQPQHF.

The rearrangement uses TRBV7-9 and TRBJ1-2; D unclear. CDR1 and CDR2 (germline): SEHNR, FQNEAQ (reference sequence). Trimming cost V 1 base and J 2 bases, with 8 bases left between them. This CDR3 is built from 14 residues. CDR3 protein: CASSLGPINYGYTF. The CDR3 region has the DNA TGTGCCAGCAGCTTAGGTCCAATAAACTATGGCTACACCTTC.

The chain combines TRBV2 with TRBJ2-7, with 12 bases identical to TRBD2. Per the germline V gene, CDR1 is SNHLY and CDR2 is FYNNEI. This CDR3 comprises 13 residues. J gave up 7 bases and V 6 bases, and 4 bases lay outside the gene matches. The chain's CDR3 is CASRTSGRVEQYF. In nucleotides, the CDR3 is TGTGCCAGCAGGACTAGCGGGAGAGTTGAGCAGTACTTC.

The V call is TRBV21-1, the J call TRBJ1-5; the D call in the table, TRBD1, was not verified against the DNA. TRBV21-1 is listed as a pseudogene. This CDR3 is 18 amino acids long. The CDR3 is CASSKEWGHRVRNQPQHF. The CDR3 nucleotides read TGTGCCAGCAGCAAAGAGTGGGGTCACAGGGTCAGGAATCAGCCCCAGCATTTT.